One and the same sample provided the 5 T cell receptor beta chains below, sequenced in a study of PD-1 blockade in classical Hodgkin lymphoma. The time point: newly diagnosed, previously untreated cHL patient sample. The study purified CD4+ T cells from thawed PBMCs using magnetic negative selection. Repertoires were generated with immunoSEQ multiplex PCR, while TCRdb's copy carries only in-frame clones and drops some. The sample contains fewer than 40,000 clones, around 89% of which appear only once. Sequenced sample: CD4+ T cells from blood. The origin of the receptors is a human donor with classical Hodgkin lymphoma.

V is TRBV11-2 and J is TRBJ2-7; D may be TRBD1 (5 bases). Germline values: CDR1 SGHAT, CDR2 FQNNGV. Trimming removed 2 bases from V and 2 bases from J, with 10 bases in between. CDR3 length: 14 amino acids. CDR3 protein: CASSLSAGTYEQYF. The CDR3 DNA is TGTGCCAGCAGCTTATCCGCAGGGACCTACGAGCAGTACTTC.

The chain combines TRBV6-1 with TRBJ2-1; 7 bases are a match to TRBD1. The CDR3 length is 17 residues. The trim removed 4 bases at V and 5 bases at J, leaving 14 bases unmatched. Germline values: CDR1 MNHNS, CDR2 SASEGT. The chain's CDR3 is CASSGPPGTVGNNEQFF. The CDR3 DNA sequence: TGTGCCAGCAGTGGACCTCCGGGGACAGTAGGCAACAATGAGCAGTTCTTC.

The V call is TRBV5-1, the J call TRBJ1-1; TRBD1 might be the D (5 bases). V gave up 3 bases and J gave up 1 base, with 13 bases separating them. The V gene's germline CDR1 is SGHRS and CDR2 YFSETQ. This CDR3 has 15 amino acids. The DNA of the CDR3 is TGCGCCAGCAGCTCCCCGGGACGGACGAACACTGAAGCTTTCTTT. Translating gives CASSSPGRTNTEAFF.

The chain combines TRBV7-6 with TRBJ1-2; no clear D gene. Per germline, CDR1 SGHVS and CDR2 FNYEAQ. CDR3 length: 14 residues. The V gene lost 1 base and the J gene lost 6 bases, with 12 bases spanning the gap. As DNA, the CDR3 is TGTGCCAGCAGCTTAGGGGCGGCCCGGGATGGCTACACCTTC. Amino acid sequence: CASSLGAARDGYTF.

This chain joins TRBV5-3 and TRBJ2-1, with TRBD2 as a possible D gene (6 bases). TRBV5-3 is designated an ORF whose function remains uncertain. Trimming pared 5 bases from V and 5 bases from J, leaving 17 bases between. CDR3 length: 15 residues. CDR3 protein: CARRISGTLNNEQFF. The CDR3, as DNA: TGTGCCAGAAGGATCTCCGGGACTTTGAACAATGAGCAGTTCTTC.